A single sample is the source of the 28 T cell receptor beta chains below, sequenced in a study of blood T cells in healthy people across ages. The use of a sample-barcoded 5' primer and a J-beta primer mix characterized a second PCR of 7 to 11 cycles. TCRdb called the 5' RACE reads again in MiXCR, with one record for every CDR3 protein. This table holds roughly 1.7 million distinct CDR3 sequences, 34% found once. The sequenced sample was blood. The receptors shown here come from a woman in her thirties in good health.

The CDR3 nucleotides are TGCGCCAGCATGGGGAGCGGCCTCCAAGAGACCCAGTACTTC. Protein product: CASMGSGLQETQYF. The chain joins TRBV10-2 to TRBJ2-5; tentative D call: TRBD2 (5 bases). The CDR3 consists of 14 residues. With 7 bases removed from V and 1 base from J, the gap between germline ends came to 13 bases. The V gene's germline CDR1 is WSHSY and CDR2 SAAADI.

This clonotype has only a few counts. This rearrangement joins TRBV15 to TRBJ2-7; D ambiguous. The germline V gene encodes CDR1 LNHNV and CDR2 YYDKDF (reference sequence). Trimming removed 6 bases from V and 3 bases from J, with 12 bases in between. This CDR3 has 13 residues. The CDR3 loop is CATRGSFNYEQYF. The CDR3 region has the DNA TGTGCCACCAGGGGCTCATTCAACTACGAGCAGTACTTC. The entire variable domain, with the rest obtained from reference TRBV15 and TRBJ2-7, is as follows: DAMVIQNPRYQVTQFGKPVTLSCSQTLNHNVMYWYQQKSSQAPKLLFHYYDKDFNNEADTPDNFQSRRPNTSFCFLDIRSPGLGDTAMYLCATRGSFNYEQYFGPGTRLTVT.

This clonotype was seen a few times. The chain couples TRBV4-1 to TRBJ1-6, with D unclear. Trimming took 1 base from V and 7 from J, leaving 14 bases between them. Germline V gives CDR1 MGHRA, CDR2 YSYEKL. CDR3 length: 16 amino acids. The CDR3 loop reads CASSQGTEYGNSPLHF. In nucleotides, the CDR3 is TGCGCCAGCAGCCAAGGAACAGAGTATGGCAATTCACCCCTCCACTTT.

Turning to this clonotype: The junction departs from germline at one end; a sequencing error may be responsible. This chain connects TRBV29-1 to TRBJ2-5; D may correspond to TRBD1 or TRBD2 (5 bases each). The V gene's germline CDR1 is SQVTM and CDR2 ANQGSEA. The CDR3 totals 13 residues. CDR3 in amino acids: CSMIPGPQGTQYF. CDR3 bases: TGCAGCATGATACCGGGACCCCAAGGGACCCAGTACTTC.

This clonotype was detected a few times. The chain employs TRBV10-3 and TRBJ1-6, with a weak D call TRBD1 (5 bases). CDR1 and CDR2 (germline): ENHRY, SYGVKD. Trimming cost V 8 bases and J 8 bases, with 13 bases left between them. The CDR3 is 13 residues long. Here the CDR3 DNA reads TGTGCCATCCGTTCCGGGGGTGATTCACCCCTCCACTTT. Translation: CAIRSGGDSPLHF.

The sample holds one count of this clonotype. The CDR3 nucleotides read TGCAGTGCTAGACAGGGGTCTGACTACGAGCAGTACTTC. It encodes CSARQGSDYEQYF. This rearrangement joins TRBV20-1 to TRBJ2-7; TRBD1 might be the D (6 bases). Trimming removed 2 bases from V and 3 bases from J, with 11 bases in between. CDR3 length: 13 amino acids. From germline, CDR1 is DFQATT and CDR2 SNEGSKA (reference sequence).

In its sample, this clonotype was seen once. The genes are TRBV11-2 and TRBJ2-3; D is perhaps TRBD1 (5 bases). V lost 5 bases and J 6 bases, leaving 24 bases between the germline ends. The CDR3 sequence is 17 residues long. Germline V gene lookup returns CDR1 SGHAT and CDR2 FQNNGV. The CDR3 sequence: CASSLKAVGPLPDTQYF. The DNA for the CDR3 is TGTGCCAGCAGCCTGAAGGCGGTGGGGCCCCTTCCGGATACGCAGTATTTT.

This clonotype has just a few counts. The rearrangement links TRBV29-1 to TRBJ1-1; D is ambiguous. There are 11 residues in the CDR3. V dropped 4 bases and J dropped 6 bases, with 9 bases sitting between them. The germline gives CDR1 SQVTM, CDR2 ANQGSEA. The CDR3 reads CSVVQDAEAFF. In DNA, the CDR3 is TGCAGCGTTGTGCAGGACGCTGAAGCTTTCTTT. The full variable domain, completed using reference TRBV29-1 and TRBJ1-1, is SAVISQKPSRDICQRGTSLTIQCQVDSQVTMMFWYRQQPGQSLTLIATANQGSEATYESGFVIDKFPISRPNLTFSTLTVSNMSPEDSSIYLCSVVQDAEAFFGQGTRLTVV.

Here the CDR3 reads CASTTGGSNSPLHF. CDR3 DNA sequence: TGTGCCAGCACCACTGGGGGGTCCAATTCACCCCTCCACTTT. The chain recombines TRBV27 with TRBJ1-6, with D possibly being TRBD1 (5 bases). Germline V lookup: CDR1 MNHEY, CDR2 SMNVEV (reference sequence). The CDR3 has 14 amino acids. The germline V and J ends were trimmed by 7 bases and 7 bases, with 14 bases remaining between them.

Worth noting for this clonotype: A much larger clone differs from this one at a single base, so this may be a read error. The rearrangement joins TRBV5-1 to TRBJ2-7; possibly TRBD1 or TRBD2 for D (6 bases each). V shed 4 bases and J shed 2 bases, with 19 bases lying between them. CDR1 is SGHRS and CDR2 is YFSETQ in the germline V gene. The CDR3 has 16 amino acids. CDR3 bases: TGCGCCAGCAGCCTTGAACCGGGACGGGGGCCCTACGAGCAGTACTTC. Translation: CASSLEPGRGPYEQYF.

This clonotype has a single count. A single base separates this from a much larger clone, so it may be a read error. The chain has TRBV29-1 and TRBJ2-1, with D maybe TRBD2 (6 bases). Germline V gives CDR1 SQVTM, CDR2 ANQGSEA. Trimming took off 3 bases at V and 9 bases at J, with 12 bases between the two ends. The CDR3 is made up of 12 amino acids. The CDR3 loop is CSVDSRGGEQFF. DNA of the CDR3: TGCAGCGTTGACTCGCGGGGAGGTGAGCAGTTCTTC.

V gene TRBV2 combines with J gene TRBJ2-7; 8 nucleotides match TRBD1. In germline, CDR1 is SNHLY, CDR2 FYNNEI. The V and J ends lost 4 bases and 6 bases, in that order; junction bases with no gene match: 5. There are 13 residues in the CDR3. The DNA of the CDR3 is TGTGCCAGCAGTGCAGGGGGCGCGGGCGAGCAGTACTTC. Translation gives CASSAGGAGEQYF.

This chain connects TRBV5-1 to TRBJ1-5; possible D gene TRBD1, 5 bases. V was trimmed by 5 bases and J by 0 bases, leaving 9 bases between them. CDR3 length: 14 residues. From germline, CDR1 is SGHRS and CDR2 YFSETQ. The CDR3 region is CASRSRDSNQPQHF. CDR3 nucleotide sequence: TGCGCCAGCAGGTCCAGGGATAGCAATCAGCCCCAGCATTTT.

Comment on this clonotype: Its ends do not fully match the called genes, so a read error is possible. The rearrangement uses TRBV3-1 and TRBJ2-3; 7 bases agree with TRBD2. The CDR3 covers 18 residues. In germline, CDR1 is LGHDT, CDR2 YNNKEL (reference sequence). CDR3 bases: TGTGGCAGCAGCCAAGACCCTAGGACTAGTTTGGTTCTGGATACGCAGTATTTT. Translating gives CGSSQDPRTSLVLDTQYF.

The rearrangement uses TRBV12-5 and TRBJ2-5; the match to TRBD2 covers 10 bases. This CDR3 is 15 amino acids long. Germline values: CDR1 LGHNT, CDR2 FRNRAP. With V trimmed by 3 bases and J by 5 bases, 6 bases remained unmatched. CDR3 region: CASGFLAGAGETQYF. In nucleotides, the CDR3 is TGTGCTAGTGGTTTTCTAGCGGGGGCTGGGGAGACCCAGTACTTC.

This clonotype was counted only a few times. The CDR3 spells CASSPPDRANEQFF. CDR3 nucleotide sequence: TGTGCCAGCAGCCCGCCGGACAGGGCCAATGAGCAGTTCTTC. The J gene is TRBJ2-1, the V gene TRBV9; 8 bases map to TRBD1. The CDR3 is 14 residues long. The germline CDR1 and CDR2 sequences are SGDLS and YYNGEE. J was trimmed by 6 bases and V by 4 bases; bases with no gene match: 6.

The chain has TRBV7-8 and TRBJ2-3, with 13 bases fitting TRBD2. CDR3 length: 20 amino acids. J was trimmed by 2 bases and V by 1 base; bases with no gene match: 12. CDR1 is SGHVS, CDR2 FQNEAQ, per germline. CDR3 residues: CASSLVRLSLAGGSTDTQYF. CDR3 sequence (DNA): TGTGCCAGCAGCTTAGTTCGCCTATCACTAGCGGGGGGGTCCACAGATACGCAGTATTTT.

This clonotype was seen many times. The J gene is TRBJ1-2, the V gene TRBV5-1; TRBD1 is a possible D gene (6 bases). The CDR3 has 13 amino acids. V was shortened by 0 bases and J by 6 bases, with 9 bases between the two germline ends. The germline gives CDR1 SGHRS, CDR2 YFSETQ. This chain's CDR3 is CASSLETGDGYTF. The CDR3 DNA reads TGCGCCAGCAGCTTGGAGACAGGTGATGGCTACACCTTC. The variable domain in full, completed from reference TRBV5-1 and TRBJ1-2, reads KAGVTQTPRYLIKTRGQQVTLSCSPISGHRSVSWYQQTPGQGLQFLFEYFSETQRNKGNFPGRFSGRQFSNSRSEMNVSTLELGDSALYLCASSLETGDGYTFGSGTRLTVV.

This clonotype was detected a few times. The chain uses TRBV6-5 and TRBJ2-7; D may be TRBD2 (5 bases). Germline V CDR1 and CDR2: MNHEY, SVGAGI. The CDR3 loop spans 14 amino acids. Trimming shortened V by 7 bases and J by 2 bases, and 15 bases separated the two germline ends. The CDR3 loop reads CASKRSRQPYEQYF. The CDR3 DNA sequence: TGTGCCAGCAAGCGGTCGCGTCAACCCTACGAGCAGTACTTC.

The rearrangement links TRBV6-6 to TRBJ1-2; D may be TRBD1 (5 bases). The CDR3 sequence is 14 residues long. Germline V CDR1 and CDR2: MNHNY, SVGAGI (reference sequence). The V end was cut by 6 bases, the J end by 7 bases, with 18 bases between. CDR3 nucleotide sequence: TGTGCCAGCAGCCCCCGGGGGGGTGAGGCTGGCTACACCTTC. Translation gives CASSPRGGEAGYTF.

The chain recombines TRBV20-1 with TRBJ2-1, with 8 bases fitting TRBD1. Germline lookup yields CDR1 DFQATT and CDR2 SNEGSKA (reference sequence). This CDR3 contains 14 residues. V was pared by 6 bases and J by 1 base, with 5 bases of the junction left unmatched. The CDR3 DNA is TGCAGTGCCCCCCGGGACAGGTCCTACAATGAGCAGTTCTTC. It specifies CSAPRDRSYNEQFF.

J is TRBJ2-3 and V is TRBV20-1, with 9 bases aligning to TRBD2. With V trimmed by 5 bases and J by 7 bases, 7 bases remained unmatched. The CDR3 runs 13 residues. Germline V CDR1 and CDR2: DFQATT, SNEGSKA (reference sequence). CDR3 DNA: TGCAGTGCTCCCCAGCGGGGGGCCTATACGCAGTATTTT. It yields the protein CSAPQRGAYTQYF.

The chain carries TRBV7-9 and TRBJ2-6; perhaps TRBD2 as D (7 bases). The ends were cut back, 7 bases at V and 2 bases at J, with 15 bases in the middle. CDR1 SEHNR and CDR2 FQNEAQ come from the germline V gene (reference sequence). The CDR3 runs 16 residues. CDR3 amino acids: CASTTRGGPGANVLTF. The CDR3 nucleotides read TGTGCCAGCACTACGAGGGGGGGGCCTGGGGCCAACGTCCTGACTTTC.

This clonotype was detected many times. The gene calls are TRBV2 and TRBJ2-7; 8 bases map to TRBD1. The CDR3 runs 13 residues. J lost 2 bases, V lost 6 bases, and 3 bases had no gene match. Germline CDR1 and CDR2: SNHLY and FYNNEI. The CDR3 is CASRTGVPYEQYF. CDR3 in DNA: TGTGCCAGCAGGACAGGGGTCCCCTACGAGCAGTACTTC.

In this sample, this clonotype turned up a few times. The J gene is TRBJ1-2, the V gene TRBV5-1, with 10 bases that match TRBD1. J gave up 4 bases and V 4 bases, and 13 bases lay outside the gene matches. Looked up from germline, CDR1 is SGHRS and CDR2 is YFSETQ. The CDR3 length is 17 residues. The CDR3 bases are TGCGCCAGCAGCCCCCGCGGGACAGGGGCTGGTTTCTATGGCTACACCTTC. It translates to CASSPRGTGAGFYGYTF.

The chain is built from TRBV9 and TRBJ1-4; the D is unclear. V lost 0 bases, J lost 0 bases, and 12 bases lay in between. The CDR3 extends over 17 amino acids. From germline, CDR1 is SGDLS and CDR2 YYNGEE. The CDR3 reads CASSVGAGATTNEKLFF. CDR3 sequence (DNA): TGTGCCAGCAGCGTAGGCGCGGGCGCAACAACTAATGAAAAACTGTTTTTT.

This clonotype came up a few times. The chain recombines TRBV25-1 with TRBJ2-7, with D unresolved. Germline V gives CDR1 MGHDK, CDR2 SYGVNS. This CDR3 is built from 13 residues. Trimming took off 2 bases at V and 7 bases at J, with 12 bases between the two ends. This chain's CDR3 is CASSESSWVEQYF. The CDR3 DNA sequence: TGTGCCAGCAGTGAAAGTTCTTGGGTTGAGCAGTACTTC.

The chain recombines TRBV4-1 with TRBJ2-3; no firm D call. CDR1 MGHRA and CDR2 YSYEKL come from the germline V gene. Trimming left V 4 bases short and J 2 bases short, with 13 bases between. There are 15 residues in the CDR3. This CDR3 reads CASSPPEDPTDTQYF. CDR3 nucleotides: TGCGCCAGCAGCCCTCCAGAGGACCCCACAGATACGCAGTATTTT.